The sequence of this T cell receptor (beta chain) was determined in a study of regulatory T cells in long-lasting Graves disease. Findings and caveats of the study: Persistent cases favored TRBV28, TRBJ1-2 and TRBJ2-5. Those with persistent disease had in common more public clonotypes (2,741) than new patients (about 970).

This CDR3 has 16 residues. CDR1 is KGHDR and CDR2 is SFDVKD in the germline V gene. V was pared by 4 bases and J by 1 base, with 15 bases between. CDR3-region Arm-PCR and iRepertoire HTBI primers produced the TCR beta libraries. One entry per CDR3 protein, called by TCRdb with MiXCR from the multiplex PCR reads. The sample has roughly 500,000 distinct CDR3 sequences; approximately 13% are singletons. In its sample, this clonotype was seen many times. Its matching antigen is unknown. Time point here: newly diagnosed GD, antithyroid drugs for less than 3 months. Making the TCR library involved RNA that had been extracted from PBMCs. Criteria from the American Thyroid Association guidelines were applied to diagnose Graves' disease. The sample was also linked to a second study, of T cells in Graves' hyperthyroidism and ophthalmopathy. That paper adds: Patients were excluded because of uncontrolled infection, other autoimmune disease, pregnancy or lactation.

Sequencing used peripheral blood mononuclear cells (PBMCs), obtained at new diagnosis, from a patient treated with antithyroid drugs. This receptor was identified in a man aged 30-40 years with Graves disease. The chain carries TRBV24-1 and TRBJ2-5; TRBD1 is a possible D gene (6 bases). The CDR3 coding sequence is TGTGCCACCAGTGACCCCGGTGGACAGCTCCAAGAGACCCAGTACTTC. Translation gives CATSDPGGQLQETQYF.